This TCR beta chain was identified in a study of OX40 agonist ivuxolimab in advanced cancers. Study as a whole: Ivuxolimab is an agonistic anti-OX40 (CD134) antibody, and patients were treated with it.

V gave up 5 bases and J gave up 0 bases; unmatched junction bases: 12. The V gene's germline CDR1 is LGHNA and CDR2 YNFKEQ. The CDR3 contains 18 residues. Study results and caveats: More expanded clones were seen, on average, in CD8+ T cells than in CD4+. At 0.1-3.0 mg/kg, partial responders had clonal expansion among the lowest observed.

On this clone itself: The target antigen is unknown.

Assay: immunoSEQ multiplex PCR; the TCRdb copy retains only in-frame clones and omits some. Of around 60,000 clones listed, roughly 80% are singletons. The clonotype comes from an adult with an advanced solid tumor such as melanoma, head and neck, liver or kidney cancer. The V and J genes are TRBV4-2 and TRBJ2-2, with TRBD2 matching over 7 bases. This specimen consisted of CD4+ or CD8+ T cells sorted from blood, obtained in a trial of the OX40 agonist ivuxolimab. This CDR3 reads CASSGRGTGTTNTGELFF. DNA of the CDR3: TGTGCCAGCAGCGGGAGGGGCACCGGGACTACGAACACCGGGGAGCTGTTTTTT.